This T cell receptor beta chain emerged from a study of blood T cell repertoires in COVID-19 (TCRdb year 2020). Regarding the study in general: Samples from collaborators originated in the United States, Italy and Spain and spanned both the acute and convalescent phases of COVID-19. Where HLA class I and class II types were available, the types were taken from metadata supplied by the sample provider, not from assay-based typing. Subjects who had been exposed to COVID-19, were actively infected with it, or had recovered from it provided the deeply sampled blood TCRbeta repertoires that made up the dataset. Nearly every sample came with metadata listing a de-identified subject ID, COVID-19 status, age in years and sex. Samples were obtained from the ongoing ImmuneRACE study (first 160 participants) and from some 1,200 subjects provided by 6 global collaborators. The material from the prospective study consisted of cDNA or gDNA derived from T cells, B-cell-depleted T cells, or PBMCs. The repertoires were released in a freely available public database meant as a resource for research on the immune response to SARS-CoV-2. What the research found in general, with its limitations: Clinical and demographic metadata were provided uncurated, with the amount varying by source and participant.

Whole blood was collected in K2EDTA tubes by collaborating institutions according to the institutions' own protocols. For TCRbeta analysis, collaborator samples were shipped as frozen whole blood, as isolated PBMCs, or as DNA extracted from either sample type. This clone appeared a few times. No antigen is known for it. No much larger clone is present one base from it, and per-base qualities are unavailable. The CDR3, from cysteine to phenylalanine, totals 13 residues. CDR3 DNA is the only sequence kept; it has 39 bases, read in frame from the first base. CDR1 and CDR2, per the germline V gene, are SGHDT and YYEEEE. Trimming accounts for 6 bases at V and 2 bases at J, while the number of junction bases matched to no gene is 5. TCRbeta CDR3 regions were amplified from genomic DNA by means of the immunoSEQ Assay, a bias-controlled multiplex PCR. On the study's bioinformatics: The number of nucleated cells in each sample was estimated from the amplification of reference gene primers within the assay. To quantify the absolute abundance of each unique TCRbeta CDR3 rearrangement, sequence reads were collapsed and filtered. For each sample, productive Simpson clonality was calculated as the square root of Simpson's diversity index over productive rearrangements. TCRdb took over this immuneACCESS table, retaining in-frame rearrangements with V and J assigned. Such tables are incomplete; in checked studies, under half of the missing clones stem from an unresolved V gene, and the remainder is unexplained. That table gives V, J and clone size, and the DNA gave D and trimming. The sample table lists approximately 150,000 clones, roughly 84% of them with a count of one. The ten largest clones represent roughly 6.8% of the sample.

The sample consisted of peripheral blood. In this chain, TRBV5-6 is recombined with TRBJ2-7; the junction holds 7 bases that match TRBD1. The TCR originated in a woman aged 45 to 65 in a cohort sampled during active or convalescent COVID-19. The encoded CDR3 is CASTGTATYEQYF. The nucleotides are TGTGCCAGCACCGGGACAGCTACCTACGAGCAGTACTTC.